The next 8 T cell receptor beta chains were all read from a single sample in a study of cytomegalovirus exposure and HLA in healthy donors. The PCR ran on 60 Vbeta and 13 Jbeta primers. Data came from immunoSEQ multiplex PCR; TCRdb stores just in-frame clones and leaves some out. In the table there are more than 30,000 clones, around two thirds of which are singletons. The sample consisted of PBMCs. Source of these receptors: a man aged 30 to 39 in good health and CMV-seronegative.

The V and J genes are TRBV19 and TRBJ2-1, with 14 bases fitting TRBD2. J was trimmed by 8 bases and V by 1 base; bases with no gene match: 4. This CDR3 has 16 residues. Germline loops: CDR1 LNHDA, CDR2 SQIVND (reference sequence). DNA for the CDR3: TGTGCCAGTAGTATAGGGACTAGCGGGGGGAGGGATGAGCAGTTCTTC. It specifies CASSIGTSGGRDEQFF.

This chain connects TRBV18 to TRBJ1-1, with TRBD1 identical over 8 bases. V lost 2 bases, J lost 7 bases, and 9 bases stayed unmatched. The CDR3 has 15 amino acids. The germline gives CDR1 KGHSH, CDR2 LQKENI. The CDR3 DNA is TGTGCCAGCTCACCAGAGACAGGGGTTGGGAGTGAAGCTTTCTTT. This codes for CASSPETGVGSEAFF.

The chain employs TRBV15 and TRBJ2-7; TRBD1 agrees at 10 bases. Germline V gene lookup returns CDR1 LNHNV and CDR2 YYDKDF (reference sequence). V lost 3 bases, J lost 2 bases, and 1 base stayed unmatched. The CDR3 is made up of 14 amino acids. In DNA form, the CDR3 reads TGTGCCACCAGCAGCGACAGGGGGCCCTACGAGCAGTACTTC. Its protein product is CATSSDRGPYEQYF.

This rearrangement joins TRBV7-9 to TRBJ2-3; D is possibly TRBD1 (6 bases). Trimming left V 2 bases short and J 3 bases short, with 21 bases between. CDR1 and CDR2 from the germline V gene are SEHNR and FQNEAQ (reference sequence). CDR3 length equals 18 residues. Written as DNA, the CDR3 is TGTGCCAGCAGCTTAACTTACAGGGAGCCGCTGGGGACAGATACGCAGTATTTT. Translation gives CASSLTYREPLGTDTQYF.

In its sample, this clone was seen a few times. V is TRBV5-8 and J is TRBJ2-7; no clear D. Looked up from germline, CDR1 is SGHTS and CDR2 is YDEGEE. This CDR3 has 14 residues. Trimming left V 2 bases short and J 0 bases short, with 9 bases between. The CDR3 reads CASSFVHSSYEQYF. The CDR3 coding sequence is TGTGCCAGCAGCTTCGTTCACAGCTCCTACGAGCAGTACTTC.

In its sample, this clone was seen a few times. This rearrangement joins TRBV5-1 to TRBJ2-3; TRBD1 matches at 9 bases. Trimming took 2 bases from V and 3 from J; bases not matched to a gene: 7. CDR3 length equals 16 residues. Germline loops: CDR1 SGHRS, CDR2 YFSETQ. For the CDR3, the DNA is TGCGCCAGCAGCTTTATTGCGGGACAGGGTACAGATACGCAGTATTTT. Protein product: CASSFIAGQGTDTQYF. Full variable domain (missing parts from reference TRBV5-1 and TRBJ2-3): KAGVTQTPRYLIKTRGQQVTLSCSPISGHRSVSWYQQTPGQGLQFLFEYFSETQRNKGNFPGRFSGRQFSNSRSEMNVSTLELGDSALYLCASSFIAGQGTDTQYFGPGTRLTVL.

There are a few counts of this clone. The V and J genes are TRBV18 and TRBJ1-2; D is unresolved. The length of the CDR3 is 14 residues. The germline V gene encodes CDR1 KGHSH and CDR2 LQKENI. The V and J ends lost 2 bases and 6 bases respectively, with 13 bases between them. Here the CDR3 reads CASSPAGRPNGYTF. The DNA of the CDR3 is TGTGCCAGCTCACCAGCCGGGAGACCAAATGGCTACACCTTC.

CDR3 bases: TGTGCCAGCAGCTTTTGGGCTAGCGGCGGAGGGGAGCTGTTTTTT. Amino acid sequence: CASSFWASGGGELFF. The rearrangement uses TRBV7-3 and TRBJ2-2, with 7 bases fitting TRBD2. Germline loops: CDR1 SGHTA, CDR2 FQGTGA. The CDR3 has 15 residues. V gave up 3 bases and J gave up 8 bases; unmatched junction bases: 9.